The 28 T cell receptor beta chains below were found in one sample sequenced in a study of blood T cell repertoires in COVID-19. Libraries were prepared by immunoSEQ multiplex PCR; TCRdb keeps only in-frame clonotypes and omits some of them. The sample holds over 200,000 clones, 88% seen once. Material: peripheral blood. These receptors all come from a woman in her 30s with acute or convalescent COVID-19.

The chain carries TRBV7-6 and TRBJ1-3; D unclear. The germline CDR1 and CDR2 sequences are SGHVS and FNYEAQ. CDR3 length equals 18 residues. Trimming took 1 base from V and 3 from J, leaving 19 bases between them. For the CDR3, the DNA is TGTGCCAGCAGCTTAGAGGTCTACAGAGAGAAAGTTGGAAACACCATATATTTT. This gives the protein CASSLEVYREKVGNTIYF.

The CDR3, as DNA: TGTGCCAGCAGCTTAGCGAGGGACAGAACACAAGAGACCCAGTACTTC. It is translated as CASSLARDRTQETQYF. V and J are TRBV11-1 and TRBJ2-5, with 7 bases lining up with TRBD1. Germline V CDR1 and CDR2: SGHAT, FQDESV (reference sequence). This CDR3 comprises 16 residues. The J segment lost 2 bases and the V segment lost 0 bases, leaving 6 bases of the junction unmatched.

The J gene is TRBJ2-7, the V gene TRBV7-9, with D possibly matching TRBD1 (6 bases). The length of the CDR3 is 14 residues. Germline V gives CDR1 SEHNR, CDR2 FQNEAQ (reference sequence). V was clipped by 1 base and J by 5 bases, with 12 bases between them. CDR3 DNA: TGTGCCAGCAGCTTAGAACAGGGTCCCAACGAGCAGTACTTC. Protein product: CASSLEQGPNEQYF.

The chain has TRBV3-1 (or the pseudogene TRBV3-2) and TRBJ1-5; possible D gene TRBD1, 5 bases. Germline V gene data show CDR1 as LGHDT and CDR2 as YNNKEL (reference sequence). This CDR3 region has 16 residues. Trimming stripped 1 base from V and 2 bases from J, with 12 bases between. CDR3 loop: CASSQGSGVGNQPQHF. Here the CDR3 DNA reads TGTGCCAGCAGCCAAGGATCGGGGGTAGGCAATCAGCCCCAGCATTTT.

The chain couples TRBV29-1 to TRBJ2-7; 10 bases are shared with TRBD2. V lost 3 bases to trimming and J lost 5 bases; unmatched junction nucleotides: 7. From germline, CDR1 is SQVTM and CDR2 ANQGSEA. The CDR3 loop spans 14 amino acids. CDR3 coding DNA: TGCAGCGTTGAGAGAGCGGGAGGGCCTCACGAGCAGTACTTC. This codes for CSVERAGGPHEQYF.

The chain combines TRBV29-1 with TRBJ1-4, with TRBD1 as a possible D gene (5 bases). Between the trimmed V and J ends, which lost 7 bases and 5 bases, there was a span of 14 bases. In germline, CDR1 is SQVTM, CDR2 ANQGSEA. CDR3 size: 13 residues. In DNA, the CDR3 is TGCAGCGCCTGGGGCAAGGGCAATGAAAAACTGTTTTTT. Protein: CSAWGKGNEKLFF. The whole variable domain, filled in from reference TRBV29-1 and TRBJ1-4, reads SAVISQKPSRDICQRGTSLTIQCQVDSQVTMMFWYRQQPGQSLTLIATANQGSEATYESGFVIDKFPISRPNLTFSTLTVSNMSPEDSSIYLCSAWGKGNEKLFFGSGTQLSVL.

The chain employs TRBV6-2 or TRBV6-3 and TRBJ2-7; 9 nucleotides align to TRBD2. This CDR3 comprises 15 residues. V shed 6 bases and J 3 bases; nucleotides not matched to a gene: 9. Germline V CDR1 and CDR2: MNHEY, SVGEGT. CDR3 protein: CASSAPGLARYEQYF. The CDR3 region has the DNA TGTGCCAGCAGCGCACCGGGACTAGCACGCTACGAGCAGTACTTC.

This clone has ten or more counts. The chain is built from TRBV7-2 and TRBJ2-7; D gene ambiguous. V gave up 0 bases and J gave up 1 base, with 4 bases separating them. The germline V gene has CDR1 SGHTA and CDR2 FQGNSA. The CDR3 spans 13 residues. CDR3 nucleotides: TGTGCCAGCAGCTTAGCCGTATCCTACGAGCAGTACTTC. This sequence encodes CASSLAVSYEQYF.

The chain links TRBV12-3 or TRBV12-4 to TRBJ2-1; 9 bases map to TRBD2. The CDR3 totals 13 residues. J lost 8 bases, V lost 9 bases, and 8 bases had no gene match. CDR3 residues: CASRTSGYDEQFF. In DNA form, the CDR3 reads TGTGCCAGTCGAACTAGCGGGTATGATGAGCAGTTCTTC.

This chain joins TRBV7-8 and TRBJ2-3; TRBD1 matches 10 bases. CDR1 and CDR2 (germline): SGHVS, FQNEAQ. The length of the CDR3 is 15 residues. After removal of 4 bases from V and 1 base from J, the junction contained 2 bases not matched to a gene. In DNA form, the CDR3 reads TGTGCCAGCAGCTCGACAGGGGGCGGCACAGATACGCAGTATTTT. This translates into CASSSTGGGTDTQYF. Combining the CDR3 with reference TRBV7-8 and TRBJ2-3 gives the whole variable domain GAGVSQSPRYKVAKRGQDVALRCDPISGHVSLFWYQQALGQGPEFLTYFQNEAQLDKSGLPSDRFFAERPEGSVSTLKIQRTQQEDSAVYLCASSSTGGGTDTQYFGPGTRLTVL.

The genes are TRBV7-8 and TRBJ2-3, with TRBD2 identical over 11 bases. V lost 5 bases and J lost 6; bases outside the gene matches: 7. From germline, CDR1 is SGHVS and CDR2 FQNEAQ. This CDR3 is built from 15 residues. The CDR3 loop reads CASSPATSGSDTQYF. CDR3 coding DNA: TGTGCCAGCAGCCCGGCCACTAGCGGGAGTGATACGCAGTATTTT.

Written as DNA, the CDR3 is TGTGCCACCAGTGATTCTGACCGACGGACAGAAAAGAATGAGCAGTTCTTC. This sequence encodes CATSDSDRRTEKNEQFF. This chain joins TRBV24-1 and TRBJ2-1; D possibly corresponds to TRBD1 (6 bases). This CDR3 region has 17 residues. Between the trimmed V and J ends, which lost 2 bases and 7 bases, there was a span of 20 bases. Germline V gives CDR1 KGHDR, CDR2 SFDVKD.

CDR3 residues: CASSFYGRADEQFF. CDR3 in DNA: TGTGCCAGCAGCTTTTATGGGAGGGCCGATGAGCAGTTCTTC. The chain uses TRBV11-2 and TRBJ2-1; 7 nucleotides match TRBD2. Germline V gene data show CDR1 as SGHAT and CDR2 as FQNNGV. Trimming cost V 3 bases and J 8 bases; bases outside gene matches: 7. The CDR3 totals 14 residues. The full variable domain, its missing parts supplied by reference TRBV11-2 and TRBJ2-1, is EAGVAQSPRYKIIEKRQSVAFWCNPISGHATLYWYQQILGQGPKLLIQFQNNGVVDDSQLPKDRFSAERLKGVDSTLKIQPAKLEDSAVYLCASSFYGRADEQFFGPGTRLTVL.

The chain has TRBV7-2 and TRBJ2-3, with 7 bases identical to TRBD2. The CDR3 length is 16 residues. The V and J ends lost 1 base and 4 bases, in that order; junction bases with no gene match: 8. Germline loops: CDR1 SGHTA, CDR2 FQGNSA. The CDR3 spells CASSLGAGVGADTQYF. The CDR3 DNA sequence: TGTGCCAGCAGCTTAGGCGCGGGGGTTGGCGCAGATACGCAGTATTTT.

The chain combines TRBV29-1 with TRBJ2-7; D is ambiguous. Trimming stripped 2 bases from V and 9 bases from J, with 11 bases between. In germline, CDR1 is SQVTM, CDR2 ANQGSEA. There are 11 residues in the CDR3. CDR3 region: CSVETRFAQYF. CDR3 in DNA: TGCAGCGTTGAAACCAGATTCGCGCAGTACTTC.

The chain combines TRBV11-3 with TRBJ2-6, with D unclear. The V end was cut by 5 bases, the J end by 0 bases, with 2 bases between. This CDR3 is built from 13 residues. Germline CDR1 and CDR2: SGHNT and YENEEA. DNA for the CDR3: TGTGCCAGCAGCCACTCTGGGGCCAACGTCCTGACTTTC. It encodes CASSHSGANVLTF.

The V call is TRBV2, the J call TRBJ2-1; TRBD2 matches 7 bases. The V gene's germline CDR1 is SNHLY and CDR2 FYNNEI. This CDR3 spans 14 amino acids. The V and J ends lost 5 bases and 3 bases, in that order; junction bases with no gene match: 4. The CDR3 DNA reads as TGTGCCAGCAGTAGTAAGCGGGACTACAATGAGCAGTTCTTC. It codes for CASSSKRDYNEQFF.

The chain recombines TRBV6-2 or TRBV6-3 with TRBJ1-2; D is ambiguous. With 5 bases removed from V and 8 bases from J, the gap between germline ends came to 18 bases. CDR3 size: 14 residues. Germline CDR1 reads MNHEY; CDR2 reads SVGEGT. The CDR3, as DNA: TGTGCCAGCAGTAGCCGGGGAGACGTGTGGGGCTACACCTTC. Translation: CASSSRGDVWGYTF.

V gene TRBV21-1 combines with J gene TRBJ2-7; the table gives TRBD2 as D, unverified against the DNA. TRBV21-1 has pseudogene status. The CDR3 covers 15 residues. CDR3 bases: TGTGCCAGCAGGCCCCCGGGACTAGCGGCCTACGAGCAGTACTTC. Translating gives CASRPPGLAAYEQYF.

This clone was picked up a small number of times. The V gene is TRBV5-1, the J gene TRBJ2-7, with TRBD1 as a possible D gene (7 bases). Per germline, CDR1 SGHRS and CDR2 YFSETQ. V was trimmed by 4 bases and J by 3 bases, leaving 11 bases between them. The CDR3 is made up of 13 amino acids. CDR3 bases: TGCGCCAGCAGCGCGGGACAGCTCTACGAGCAGTACTTC. Its translation is CASSAGQLYEQYF. The full variable domain, with the rest looked up from reference TRBV5-1 and TRBJ2-7, is KAGVTQTPRYLIKTRGQQVTLSCSPISGHRSVSWYQQTPGQGLQFLFEYFSETQRNKGNFPGRFSGRQFSNSRSEMNVSTLELGDSALYLCASSAGQLYEQYFGPGTRLTVT.

This clone was seen just once. The chain employs TRBV30 and TRBJ1-1; the D gene is possibly TRBD1 (5 bases). V lost 0 bases and J 8 bases, leaving 13 bases between the germline ends. The CDR3 has 13 amino acids. From germline, CDR1 is GTSNPN and CDR2 SVGIG (reference sequence). The CDR3 here is CAWSVLPGVEAFF. The CDR3 coding sequence is TGTGCCTGGAGTGTACTTCCGGGGGTGGAAGCTTTCTTT.

This chain uses TRBV19 with TRBJ1-2; 9 bases agree with TRBD1. Germline CDR1 is LNHDA and CDR2 is SQIVND (reference sequence). The CDR3 consists of 16 residues. Unmatched junction bases numbered 9, after V lost 3 bases and J lost 4 bases. The CDR3 protein is CASSILGQGSTYGYTF. Here the CDR3 DNA reads TGTGCCAGTAGTATTCTGGGACAGGGATCGACCTATGGCTACACCTTC.

J is TRBJ1-4 and V is TRBV25-1, with TRBD1 matching over 12 bases. Germline V CDR1 and CDR2: MGHDK, SYGVNS. V dropped 3 bases and J dropped 6; count of bases not matched to a gene: 2. This CDR3 has 15 residues. Here the CDR3 reads CASSEGTGGYEKLFF. In DNA, the CDR3 is TGTGCCAGCAGTGAGGGGACAGGGGGCTATGAAAAACTGTTTTTT.

CDR3 region: CATSTSLGAYETQYF. For the CDR3, the DNA is TGTGCCACCAGCACCTCCCTAGGAGCGTATGAGACCCAGTACTTC. This rearrangement joins TRBV15 to TRBJ2-5; D is unresolved. Trimming left V 4 bases short and J 5 bases short, with 17 bases between. Germline V gene data show CDR1 as LNHNV and CDR2 as YYDKDF (reference sequence). CDR3 length equals 15 residues.

Turning to this clone: The junction does not match germline at one end; this may be a read error. This rearrangement joins TRBV7-2 to TRBJ2-7; 7 nucleotides line up with TRBD1. The length of the CDR3 is 12 residues. Germline V gene lookup returns CDR1 SGHTA and CDR2 FQGNSA. CDR3 DNA sequence: TGTGCCAGCAGCACACGACAGGGAGATCCCTCTTTC. Protein product: CASSTRQGDPSF.

The V and J genes are TRBV25-1 and TRBJ1-2; no clear D. The CDR3 contains 12 residues. V was shortened by 4 bases and J by 8 bases, with 11 bases between the two germline ends. Germline assignment: CDR1 MGHDK and CDR2 SYGVNS. The CDR3 coding sequence is TGTGCCAGCAGTGTGGGAGCCGGCGGCTACACCTTC. Protein sequence: CASSVGAGGYTF.

This chain uses TRBV18 with TRBJ2-1; D remains unclear. CDR3 length equals 15 residues. Germline loops: CDR1 KGHSH, CDR2 LQKENI. The V gene lost 1 base and the J gene lost 4 bases, with 11 bases spanning the gap. CDR3 sequence (DNA): TGTGCCAGCTCACCACGGGCCACCGATTACAATGAGCAGTTCTTC. The encoded protein is CASSPRATDYNEQFF.

CDR3 sequence reads: CASSRTGSSSYEQYF. CDR3 nucleotides: TGTGCCAGCAGTCGTACAGGGTCAAGCTCCTACGAGCAGTACTTC. The chain uses TRBV6-2 or TRBV6-3 and TRBJ2-7; D is perhaps TRBD1 (6 bases). Trimming left V 5 bases short and J 0 bases short, with 14 bases between. The CDR3 has 15 residues. From germline, CDR1 is MNHEY and CDR2 SVGEGT.